This paragraph covers one T cell receptor beta chain sequence. This entry comes from a study of T cells in Graves' hyperthyroidism and ophthalmopathy. TCR beta CDR3 sequences were amplified from RNA transcripts. The HTBI primer set was used in a first-round RT-PCR of the TCR CDR3. Using its own MiXCR run on the multiplex PCR reads, TCRdb lists one record per CDR3 protein. This table has about 590,000 distinct CDR3 sequences, roughly 14% appearing once. This CDR3 has 13 residues. V gave up 4 bases and J gave up 7 bases; unmatched junction bases: 7. Germline values: CDR1 GTSNPN, CDR2 SVGIG (reference sequence).

The receptor's source is a woman under 40 with Graves' hyperthyroidism. The sequenced sample consisted of blood. The rearrangement uses TRBV30 and TRBJ1-5, with 7 bases lining up with TRBD1. The DNA of the CDR3 is TGTGCCTGGAACCACAGGGGCGGCCAGCCCCAGCATTTT. Residues: CAWNHRGGQPQHF.